This record concerns one T cell receptor (beta chain) sequence. Its specificity is unknown. V gave up 5 bases and J gave up 6 bases, with 10 bases separating them. From germline, CDR1 is SQVTM and CDR2 ANQGSEA. This CDR3 contains 11 residues. PCR employed 60 Vbeta and 13 Jbeta primers. Sequencing was performed with immunoSEQ multiplex PCR; in TCRdb, only in-frame clones are kept and a portion is missing. The sample records more than 85,000 clones, over 60% being singletons. Donors consisted of healthy bone marrow donors. This sample is part of a study of cytomegalovirus exposure and HLA in healthy donors. Study-wide findings and caveats: Associated with HLA alleles at 0.05 false discovery rate in a later analysis were over 15,000 TCR beta sequences. The productive fraction for most TCR beta V segments was about 90% or about 30% in an earlier analysis.

The sequence came from a male donor in good health and CMV-seropositive. The sample consisted of PBMCs. This chain connects TRBV29-1 to TRBJ1-2; D is unresolved. The chain's CDR3 is CSVLGLDGYTF. DNA for the CDR3: TGCAGCGTTCTTGGCCTGGATGGCTACACCTTC.